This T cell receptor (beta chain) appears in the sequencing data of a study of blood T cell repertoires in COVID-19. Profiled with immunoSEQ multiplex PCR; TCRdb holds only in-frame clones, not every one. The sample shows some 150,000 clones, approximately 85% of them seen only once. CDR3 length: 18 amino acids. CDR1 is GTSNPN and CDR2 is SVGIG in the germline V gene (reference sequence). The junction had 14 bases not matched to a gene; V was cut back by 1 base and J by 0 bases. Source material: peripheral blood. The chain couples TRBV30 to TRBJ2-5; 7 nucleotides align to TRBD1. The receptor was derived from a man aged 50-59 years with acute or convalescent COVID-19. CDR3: CAWSAIHRDSNYQETQYF. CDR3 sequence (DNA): TGTGCCTGGAGTGCCATTCATAGGGACAGCAACTACCAAGAGACCCAGTACTTC.